The next 24 T cell receptor beta chains were all read from a single sample in a study of blood T cell repertoires in COVID-19. Profiled with immunoSEQ multiplex PCR; TCRdb holds only in-frame clones, not every one. This repertoire shows about 110,000 clones, about four fifths found once; its top ten account for less than 5%. Sequencing was done on a sample of peripheral blood. These receptors all stem from a woman aged 70-85 years with acute or convalescent COVID-19.

The chain links TRBV19 to TRBJ1-6, with D possibly TRBD1 on 6 matching bases. Per the germline V gene, CDR1 is LNHDA and CDR2 is SQIVND (reference sequence). Trimming left V 1 base short and J 0 bases short, with 16 bases between. The CDR3 totals 19 residues. Here the CDR3 DNA reads TGTGCCAGTAGTATAGCATCGGGACATTTAAGCTCCTATAATTCACCCCTCCACTTT. As protein: CASSIASGHLSSYNSPLHF.

The J gene is TRBJ1-5, the V gene TRBV19, with 8 bases matching TRBD1. Germline CDR1 reads LNHDA; CDR2 reads SQIVND (reference sequence). This CDR3 region has 15 residues. Trimming took 5 bases from V and 3 from J; bases not matched to a gene: 6. In DNA form, the CDR3 reads TGTGCCAGTAGTCTACAGGGGGTGGTCAATCAGCCCCAGCATTTT. Translating it yields CASSLQGVVNQPQHF.

The chain joins TRBV15 to TRBJ2-7, with TRBD2 matching over 7 bases. CDR3 size: 17 residues. Trimming cost V 5 bases and J 4 bases; bases outside gene matches: 17. Per the germline V gene, CDR1 is LNHNV and CDR2 is YYDKDF (reference sequence). The CDR3 sequence: CATSSRGGADRIYEQYF. The DNA for the CDR3 is TGTGCCACCAGCTCCCGCGGGGGAGCGGACCGTATTTACGAGCAGTACTTC.

The V call is TRBV2, the J call TRBJ1-2, with a possible D match to TRBD1 (6 bases). CDR1 and CDR2 (germline): SNHLY, FYNNEI. The CDR3 spans 14 residues. V was pared by 6 bases and J by 5 bases, with 16 bases between. The CDR3: CASSPRTEAYGYTF. The CDR3 coding sequence is TGTGCCAGCAGCCCAAGGACAGAGGCGTATGGCTACACCTTC.

This sequence joins TRBV6-5 and TRBJ2-7, with D possibly being TRBD1 (6 bases). Germline V gene lookup returns CDR1 MNHEY and CDR2 SVGAGI. V gave up 2 bases and J gave up 6 bases, with 14 bases separating them. CDR3 size: 14 residues. The CDR3, as DNA: TGTGCCAGCAGTTACACAGGACAGAGGAGCGAGCAGTACTTC. Its translation: CASSYTGQRSEQYF.

This chain joins TRBV18 and TRBJ2-7, with a tentative D call TRBD1 (5 bases). Germline V gives CDR1 KGHSH, CDR2 LQKENI. The CDR3 covers 14 residues. Trimming removed 3 bases at V and 4 bases at J, with 13 bases between. The CDR3 here is CASSPGQGPYEQYF. CDR3 nucleotides: TGTGCCAGCTCACCGGGGCAGGGCCCGTACGAGCAGTACTTC.

The genes are TRBV18 and TRBJ1-1; D gene ambiguous. CDR3 length equals 14 residues. In germline, CDR1 is KGHSH, CDR2 LQKENI. V was trimmed by 6 bases and J by 5 bases, leaving 16 bases between them. CDR3 sequence reads: CASSVDPAGTEAFF. The CDR3 DNA is TGTGCCAGCTCCGTTGATCCGGCGGGGACTGAAGCTTTCTTT. Combining the CDR3 with reference TRBV18 and TRBJ1-1 gives the whole variable domain NAGVMQNPRHLVRRRGQEARLRCSPMKGHSHVYWYRQLPEEGLKFMVYLQKENIIDESGMPKERFSAEFPKEGPSILRIQQVVRGDSAAYFCASSVDPAGTEAFFGQGTRLTVV.

This clone showed up just once. V gene TRBV27 combines with J gene TRBJ1-5; D may be TRBD1 (5 bases). The V and J ends lost 3 bases and 6 bases respectively, with 12 bases between them. The germline CDR1 and CDR2 sequences are MNHEY and SMNVEV (reference sequence). The CDR3 length is 14 residues. The CDR3 here is CASSLTVGGQPQHF. CDR3 nucleotides: TGTGCCAGCAGTTTGACAGTGGGGGGTCAGCCCCAGCATTTT.

The CDR3, as DNA: TGTGCCAGCAGTTTAGACAGCTATGGCTACACCTTC. Its protein product is CASSLDSYGYTF. V is TRBV12-3 or TRBV12-4 and J is TRBJ1-2; D is unclear. CDR3 length: 12 residues. Deletions cut 1 base from V and 4 bases from J, with 4 bases between.

The chain combines TRBV7-6 with TRBJ2-5, with 8 bases identical to TRBD1. The junction had 1 base not matched to a gene; V was cut back by 3 bases and J by 4 bases. The CDR3 has 13 residues. The germline V gene has CDR1 SGHVS and CDR2 FNYEAQ. The CDR3 region has the DNA TGTGCCAGCAGCTTCGGGACAGGAGAGACCCAGTACTTC. This codes for CASSFGTGETQYF.

The V gene is TRBV6-5, the J gene TRBJ1-1, with D possibly matching TRBD1 (5 bases). The CDR3 extends over 14 amino acids. Germline assignment: CDR1 MNHEY and CDR2 SVGAGI. V gave up 8 bases and J gave up 2 bases, with 15 bases separating them. As DNA, the CDR3 is TGTGCCAGCGTATGGGGGGGTTCTAACACTGAAGCTTTCTTT. It translates to CASVWGGSNTEAFF.

This clone was recorded only once. The rearrangement links TRBV19 to TRBJ2-7; D may be TRBD2 (6 bases). Trimming cost V 7 bases and J 0 bases, with 19 bases left between them. CDR3 size: 16 residues. Germline V lookup: CDR1 LNHDA, CDR2 SQIVND (reference sequence). The CDR3 spells CASTRSGGPHSYEQYF. The CDR3 DNA reads TGTGCCAGTACCCGATCCGGGGGTCCACACTCCTACGAGCAGTACTTC.

The chain is built from TRBV11-2 and TRBJ2-3, with TRBD1 as a possible D gene (6 bases). The CDR3 contains 14 residues. The V gene's germline CDR1 is SGHAT and CDR2 FQNNGV. V was cut by 5 bases and J by 6 bases, with 15 bases left in between. The DNA for the CDR3 is TGTGCCAGCAGCCAGGGGTCGGGTGCGGATACGCAGTATTTT. It encodes CASSQGSGADTQYF.

This CDR3 is CASSRGGGGGGYEQYF. In DNA, the CDR3 is TGCGCCAGCAGCAGAGGGGGGGGAGGGGGTGGCTACGAGCAGTACTTC. The rearrangement links TRBV5-1 to TRBJ2-7; weak D call: TRBD2 (7 bases). CDR3 length equals 16 residues. Germline V gene sequence: CDR1 SGHRS, CDR2 YFSETQ. The V gene lost 4 bases and the J gene lost 3 bases, with 20 bases spanning the gap.

V is TRBV5-1 and J is TRBJ2-2; TRBD1 might be the D (6 bases). This CDR3 is built from 15 residues. The germline V and J ends were trimmed by 1 base and 0 bases, with 7 bases remaining between them. Germline values: CDR1 SGHRS, CDR2 YFSETQ. Here the CDR3 DNA reads TGCGCCAGCAGCTTGTACAGGGCGAACACCGGGGAGCTGTTTTTT. Amino acid sequence: CASSLYRANTGELFF.

The chain links TRBV18 to TRBJ2-7, with D possibly matching TRBD1 (6 bases). Germline V gene sequence: CDR1 KGHSH, CDR2 LQKENI. Trimming cost V 3 bases and J 7 bases, with 13 bases left between them. The CDR3 runs 13 residues. The CDR3 coding sequence is TGTGCCAGCTCACCCGGACAGCAGTGGGAGCAGTACTTC. Its protein is CASSPGQQWEQYF.

The J gene is TRBJ1-3, the V gene TRBV19; D unclear. The V gene's germline CDR1 is LNHDA and CDR2 SQIVND (reference sequence). Between the trimmed V and J ends, which lost 5 bases and 4 bases, there was a span of 18 bases. This CDR3 has 16 residues. The CDR3 reads CASSVLTNEPGNTIYF. CDR3 in DNA: TGTGCCAGTAGTGTCCTCACTAACGAGCCCGGAAACACCATATATTTT.

The rearrangement links TRBV7-3 to TRBJ2-5; 8 bases align to TRBD2. This CDR3 spans 15 amino acids. Germline V gene sequence: CDR1 SGHTA, CDR2 FQGTGA. J lost 5 bases, V lost 5 bases, and 10 bases had no gene match. The CDR3 DNA sequence: TGTGCCAGCAGCCTCGAAGGTAGCGGGGTGGAGACCCAGTACTTC. It codes for CASSLEGSGVETQYF.

This clone was counted a few times. V gene TRBV11-2 combines with J gene TRBJ2-1; TRBD2 matches at 13 bases. V lost 0 bases to trimming and J lost 0 bases; unmatched junction nucleotides: 5. The CDR3 sequence is 19 residues long. Germline loops: CDR1 SGHAT, CDR2 FQNNGV. CDR3 bases: TGTGCCAGCAGCTTAGAGGGGACTAGCGGGGTGAGCTCCTACAATGAGCAGTTCTTC. Protein: CASSLEGTSGVSSYNEQFF.

This clone was picked up a small number of times. The rearrangement uses TRBV3-1 (or the pseudogene TRBV3-2) and TRBJ2-7; TRBD1 agrees at 7 bases. The CDR3 has 14 amino acids. Germline V gives CDR1 LGHDT, CDR2 YNNKEL (reference sequence). Trimming took 0 bases from V and 5 from J; bases not matched to a gene: 4. CDR3 DNA sequence: TGTGCCAGCAGCCAAGATCACGACAGGGACGAGCAGTACTTC. Translation gives CASSQDHDRDEQYF.

V gene TRBV3-1 (or the pseudogene TRBV3-2) combines with J gene TRBJ1-2; 9 positions agree with TRBD1. CDR3 length: 13 residues. Germline V gene data show CDR1 as LGHDT and CDR2 as YNNKEL (reference sequence). V gave up 4 bases and J gave up 6 bases; unmatched junction bases: 3. The CDR3 loop is CASSLTGGDGYTF. The CDR3 bases are TGTGCCAGCAGCCTTACAGGGGGCGATGGCTACACCTTC.

The chain carries TRBV27 and TRBJ2-7; unclear D gene. Trimming left V 2 bases short and J 0 bases short, with 8 bases between. Germline V gene lookup returns CDR1 MNHEY and CDR2 SMNVEV (reference sequence). CDR3 length: 14 residues. The CDR3 nucleotides read TGTGCCAGCAGTTTACAAACGGGCTCCTACGAGCAGTACTTC. Amino acid sequence: CASSLQTGSYEQYF.

The genes are TRBV4-1 and TRBJ2-2; 11 positions agree with TRBD2. Germline-derived CDR1 and CDR2 are MGHRA and YSYEKL. Germline trimming cut 5 bases from V and 4 bases from J; bases unmatched to any gene: 12. The CDR3 loop spans 18 amino acids. The CDR3 nucleotides read TGCGCCAGCAGCTTTTTGGGGCTAGCGGGGGGTGGCACCGGGGAGCTGTTTTTT. Encoded protein: CASSFLGLAGGGTGELFF.

This sequence joins TRBV28 and TRBJ2-7; D perhaps matches TRBD2 (5 bases). V was trimmed by 4 bases and J by 9 bases, leaving 13 bases between them. The CDR3 runs 12 residues. Per the germline V gene, CDR1 is MDHEN and CDR2 is SYDVKM. For the CDR3, the DNA is TGTGCCAGCAGTTCCCTCGGGATTGGGCAGTACGTC. Its translation is CASSSLGIGQYV.